This T cell receptor beta chain emerged from a study of T cells after yellow fever vaccination. Study-wide background: Low-cell-number fractions were prepared with SMART-Seq v4 Ultra Low Input. Study outcomes and limitations: Relatively few clonotypes were ones that appeared in both CD4 and CD8 compartments.

This clonotype was found a few times. One entry per CDR3 protein results from TCRdb running MiXCR on the 5' RACE reads. The data hold roughly 45,000 distinct CDR3 sequences, with 6.8% observed a single time. The CDR3 is 19 amino acids. CDR1 and CDR2 from the germline V gene are MRHNA and SNTAGT. The V segment lost 5 bases and the J segment 0 bases; nucleotides outside the gene matches: 16. Source: CD8+ T cells not binding an NS4B(214-222) dextramer, sorted from PBMCs, taken 45 days after the yellow fever booster vaccination. The sequence derives from a man younger than 40 who received the YFV17D yellow fever vaccine. V is TRBV6-4 and J is TRBJ2-1, with 7 nucleotides matching TRBD1. In nucleotides, the CDR3 is TGTGCCAGCAGTCCCGGGACAGCCTCTTCACTCCCCTCCTACAATGAGCAGTTCTTC. Its translation is CASSPGTASSLPSYNEQFF.